The rows below give T cell receptor beta chains drawn from one sample of a study of cytomegalovirus exposure and HLA in healthy donors. Produced via immunoSEQ multiplex PCR; TCRdb's table is partial and in-frame only. The sample has about 160,000 clones; around 74% are singletons. The sequenced material came from PBMCs. The receptor source for this set is a female donor in good health and CMV-seronegative. The CDR3 runs from the conserved cysteine through the conserved F or W. D genes are given only for firm matches. Part of the rows lack a size; the others show once, few, many or a class for expanded clones.

J: TRBJ2-7
V: TRBV5-1
D: TRBD2
size: .
CDR3: CASSLVAGGLPYEQYF
DNA: TGCGCCAGCAGCTTGGTGGCGGGGGGCCTCCCCTACGAGCAGTACTTC

J: TRBJ2-1
V: TRBV4-2
D: .
size: few
CDR3: CASSQVAALNNGQFF
DNA: TGTGCCAGCAGCCAAGTAGCGGCCCTAAATAACGGTCAGTTCTTC

J: TRBJ1-1
V: TRBV2
D: .
size: .
CDR3: CASSRSSVRGTEAFF
DNA: TGTGCCAGCAGTCGATCCTCAGTTCGGGGAACTGAAGCTTTCTTT

J: TRBJ1-2
V: TRBV5-1
D: TRBD1
size: .
CDR3: CASSLIQGNDGYTF
DNA: TGCGCCAGCAGCTTAATACAGGGGAATGATGGCTACACCTTC

J: TRBJ2-7
V: TRBV5-1
D: TRBD1
size: few
CDR3: CASSLEGTGLYEQYF
DNA: TGCGCCAGCAGCTTGGAAGGGACAGGGCTCTACGAGCAGTACTTC

J: TRBJ2-3
V: TRBV14
D: TRBD1
size: .
CDR3: CALSGRGPTLDTQYF
DNA: TGTGCCCTTAGCGGCAGGGGGCCCACCTTAGATACGCAGTATTTT

J: TRBJ2-7
V: TRBV14
D: TRBD2
size: .
CDR3: CASSPQRLAGALEQYF
DNA: TGTGCCAGCAGCCCCCAGCGACTAGCGGGTGCCTTAGAGCAGTACTTC

J: TRBJ1-2
V: TRBV27
D: TRBD1
size: .
CDR3: CASSPLGTVLDYGYTF
DNA: TGTGCCAGCAGTCCCCTCGGGACAGTACTTGACTATGGCTACACCTTC

J: TRBJ1-3
V: TRBV30
D: TRBD1
size: .
CDR3: CAWSLAGGPGNTIYF
DNA: TGTGCCTGGAGTCTCGCAGGGGGCCCGGGAAACACCATATATTTT

J: TRBJ1-3
V: TRBV19
D: .
size: .
CDR3: CASSIGTRGNGNTIYF
DNA: TGTGCCAGTAGTATAGGGACCCGGGGAAATGGAAACACCATATATTTT

J: TRBJ2-2
V: TRBV9
D: TRBD1
size: .
CDR3: CASTATGQNTGELFF
DNA: TGTGCCAGCACGGCGACAGGGCAAAACACCGGGGAGCTGTTTTTT

J: TRBJ1-5
V: TRBV5-6
D: .
size: few
CDR3: CASSLISGSNQPQHF
DNA: TGTGCCAGCAGCTTGATCAGCGGTAGCAATCAGCCCCAGCATTTT

J: TRBJ2-3
V: TRBV19
D: .
size: .
CDR3: CASNGRVDTQYF
DNA: TGTGCCAGTAACGGTAGAGTGGATACGCAGTATTTT

J: TRBJ1-2
V: TRBV6-5
D: .
size: .
CDR3: CASRGGLRTGYTF
DNA: TGTGCCAGCAGGGGGGGACTCAGGACGGGGTACACCTTC

J: TRBJ1-5
V: TRBV30
D: .
size: .
CDR3: CAWSAGLGDQPQHF
DNA: TGTGCCTGGAGCGCCGGCCTAGGGGATCAGCCCCAGCATTTT

J: TRBJ2-1
V: TRBV6-5
D: .
size: .
CDR3: CASSYSGGATYNEQFF
DNA: TGTGCCAGCAGTTACTCGGGGGGAGCCACCTACAATGAGCAGTTCTTC

J: TRBJ1-6
V: TRBV29-1
D: TRBD1
size: .
CDR3: CSVKIGTGGGSVNSPLHF
DNA: TGCAGCGTTAAAATAGGGACAGGGGGAGGTTCTGTCAATTCACCCCTCCACTTT

J: TRBJ1-5
V: TRBV28
D: .
size: .
CDR3: CASSFIPRNQPQHF
DNA: TGTGCCAGCAGTTTTATCCCCCGCAATCAGCCCCAGCATTTT

J: TRBJ2-7
V: TRBV6-1
D: .
size: .
CDR3: CASSIDYTPYEQYF
DNA: TGTGCCAGCAGCATAGACTATACTCCCTACGAGCAGTACTTC

J: TRBJ1-1
V: TRBV6-7
D: .
size: .
CDR3: CASKGEGAFF
DNA: TGTGCCAGCAAGGGGGAGGGAGCTTTCTTT